The 7 T cell receptor beta chains below come from one sample, sequenced in a study of cytomegalovirus exposure and HLA in healthy donors (dated by TCRdb to between 2016 and 2019). Library construction relied on the immunoSEQ multiplex PCR assay. What TCRdb holds here is the immuneACCESS table cut down to in-frame rearrangements. Part of the clones is not present; checked against another copy, under half of the missing clones reflect an unresolved V gene, and the others are unexplained. This sample is represented by 300,000 to 450,000 clones; roughly 85% of them were singletons. 0.83% of the sample goes to the ten largest clones. Sample: PBMCs. The source is a woman under 30 in good health and CMV-seronegative.

This clone was seen more than once but under ten times. The chain carries TRBV11-2 and TRBJ1-1; no reliable D call. Trimming removed 5 bases at V and 3 bases at J, with 10 bases between. The germline V gene has CDR1 SGHAT and CDR2 FQNNGV. The CDR3 has 13 amino acids. The CDR3 protein is CASSPYSDTEAFF. DNA of the CDR3: TGTGCCAGCAGCCCCTACTCGGACACTGAAGCTTTCTTT.

This clone was detected a few times. This chain links TRBV23-1 with TRBJ1-5, with a tentative D call TRBD1 (6 bases). TRBV23-1 is reported as an ORF; its role is uncertain. The CDR3 totals 13 residues. The CDR3 coding sequence is TGCGCTTGGAGACAGGATAGCAATCAGCCCCAGCATTTT. Protein sequence: CAWRQDSNQPQHF.

The gene calls are TRBV7-9 and TRBJ2-1; maybe TRBD1 (6 bases). The CDR3 is made up of 14 amino acids. The germline CDR1 and CDR2 sequences are SEHNR and FQNEAQ (reference sequence). V shed 2 bases and J shed 11 bases, with 16 bases lying between them. CDR3 residues: CASSLQGPLGQQFF. Here the CDR3 DNA reads TGTGCCAGCAGCTTACAGGGGCCCCTAGGGCAGCAGTTCTTC.

This clone came up once. The chain recombines TRBV4-2 with TRBJ1-2; D perhaps matches TRBD1 (6 bases). Trimming took off 3 bases at V and 7 bases at J, with 24 bases between the two ends. CDR3 size: 17 residues. Per germline, CDR1 LGHNA and CDR2 YNFKEQ. CDR3 in DNA: TGTGCCAGCAGCCAGTCCTCTACCCCGAACAGGGCCCCTGGCTACACCTTC. Amino acid sequence: CASSQSSTPNRAPGYTF.

The chain recombines TRBV7-3 with TRBJ2-1; maybe TRBD2 (6 bases). The germline V gene has CDR1 SGHTA and CDR2 FQGTGA. Between the trimmed V and J ends, which lost 2 bases and 2 bases, there was a span of 10 bases. This CDR3 is 15 amino acids long. The CDR3 DNA is TGTGCCAGCAGCTTAGGTAGCGGTCCCTACAATGAGCAGTTCTTC. This codes for CASSLGSGPYNEQFF.

CDR3 residues: CASSKDRVSETQYF. In DNA form, the CDR3 reads TGTGCCAGCAGCAAGGACAGGGTGTCGGAGACCCAGTACTTC. The chain has TRBV7-7 and TRBJ2-5, with 8 bases lining up with TRBD1. Germline-derived CDR1 and CDR2 are SSHAT and FNYEAQ (reference sequence). V was pared by 5 bases and J by 5 bases, with 7 bases of the junction left unmatched. CDR3 length equals 14 residues.

The CDR3 spells CASSLEAVTDTQYF. In DNA, the CDR3 is TGCGCCAGCAGCTTGGAGGCGGTTACAGATACGCAGTATTTT. This rearrangement joins TRBV5-1 to TRBJ2-3; D unclear. The germline CDR1 and CDR2 sequences are SGHRS and YFSETQ. The germline V and J ends were trimmed by 0 bases and 3 bases, with 8 bases remaining between them. The CDR3 runs to 14 residues.